This record covers a single T cell receptor beta chain. The protocol was immunoSEQ multiplex PCR, while the TCRdb copy is restricted to in-frame clones and leaves out a portion. Of about 68,000 clones in the sample, 80% to 90% were seen once. The data are from a study of OX40 agonist ivuxolimab in advanced cancers. Turning to the study itself: Antecedent anti-PD-1, anti-PD-L1 or anti-CTLA-4 therapy was permissible, with 40% having received some.

Autoimmune disease history or systemic immunosuppression disqualified patients. V lost 3 bases, J lost 1 base, and 6 bases stayed unmatched. CDR3 length: 15 residues. Germline CDR1 is SEHNR and CDR2 is FQNEAQ (reference sequence). Sequences were derived from CD4+ or CD8+ T cells sorted from blood, sampled in a trial of the OX40 agonist ivuxolimab. The receptor was isolated from an adult with an advanced solid tumor such as melanoma, head and neck, liver or kidney cancer. The gene calls are TRBV7-9 and TRBJ2-7, with 7 positions matching TRBD2. CDR3 in amino acids: CASSFSGGGSYEQYF. Written as DNA, the CDR3 is TGTGCCAGCAGCTTTTCGGGAGGAGGGTCCTACGAGCAGTACTTC.